This is a list of T cell receptor beta chains from one sample in a study of OX40 agonist ivuxolimab in advanced cancers. The table came from immunoSEQ multiplex PCR; TCRdb's copy has only in-frame clones and leaves some out. This table holds about 110,000 clones, about nine tenths found once. The sequenced sample was CD4+ or CD8+ T cells sorted from blood, obtained in a trial of the OX40 agonist ivuxolimab. The receptor set was obtained from an adult with an advanced solid tumor such as melanoma, head and neck, liver or kidney cancer. The CDR3 runs from the conserved cysteine through the conserved F or W. The D gene is left open where the match is weak. A clone size is listed for some rows: how often the clone was seen (once, few, many), or a class if it is expanded.

cdr3_nt cdr3_aa d_call j_call v_call clone_size
TGTGCCAGCAGCTTATCCAGGGGGGGCACCGGGGAGCTGTTTTTT CASSLSRGGTGELFF . TRBJ2-2 TRBV7-2 .
TGTGCCAGCAGTCCTAGGACCCTTGAAAGCGGGGAGCTGTTTTTT CASSPRTLESGELFF . TRBJ2-2 TRBV27 .
TGTGCCAGTACCCCAAATACGGGGGGAGCCTATGGCTACACCTTC CASTPNTGGAYGYTF . TRBJ1-2 TRBV19 .
TGCGCCAGCAGCTTGGTAGGGACCGGTTCTGGGGCCAACGTCCTGACTTTC CASSLVGTGSGANVLTF . TRBJ2-6 TRBV5-1 .
TGTGCCAGTAGTACGACAGGGGTTCATAGGAATGAGCAGTTCTTC CASSTTGVHRNEQFF TRBD1 TRBJ2-1 TRBV19 .
TGTGCCAGCAGTCCGGACTTTAACACCGGGGAGCTGTTTTTT CASSPDFNTGELFF . TRBJ2-2 TRBV2 few
TGTGCCAGCAGTATGGACAGGGCGAACACCGGGGAGCTGTTTTTT CASSMDRANTGELFF TRBD1 TRBJ2-2 TRBV2 .
TGTGCCAGCAGCCCACCCGGGACTAGCAGCCATGAGCAGTTCTTC CASSPPGTSSHEQFF TRBD2 TRBJ2-1 TRBV7-2 .
TGTGCCAGCACCCCGGGACAGGGGAACTATGGCTACACCTTC CASTPGQGNYGYTF TRBD1 TRBJ1-2 TRBV7-2 .
TGTGCCAGCAGCTCGGGACTAGCGGGGGTGATACACACAGATACGCAGTATTTT CASSSGLAGVIHTDTQYF TRBD2 TRBJ2-3 TRBV7-6 .
TGCGCCAGCAGTGAGTCGTACGGGACAGGGTACACTGAAGCTTTCTTT CASSESYGTGYTEAFF TRBD1 TRBJ1-1 TRBV10-1 once
TGTGCCAGCAGCCCGCCGGGACAGGGGATAGGGAAACTGTTTTTT CASSPPGQGIGKLFF TRBD1 TRBJ1-4 TRBV9 .
TGTGCCAGCAGCTTAGCCCCTGGACAGGGGCAGTTCTTC CASSLAPGQGQFF TRBD1 TRBJ2-1 TRBV7-8 .
TGTGCCAGCAGTTACTCCCCGAGCGGTTACGAGCAGTACTTC CASSYSPSGYEQYF . TRBJ2-7 TRBV6-5 .
TGTGCCAGCAGTTCCTGGACGGCGGGCGCTCCCATTACGCAGTATTTT CASSSWTAGAPITQYF . TRBJ2-3 TRBV28 .
TGTGCCAGCAGTTTCTTCGGTTCACCCCTCCACTTT CASSFFGSPLHF . TRBJ1-6 TRBV28 .
TGCGCCAGCAGCCAACAGGGAGGATCACCTGGGGCCAACGTCCTGACTTTC CASSQQGGSPGANVLTF . TRBJ2-6 TRBV4-3 once
TGTGCCAGCAGTTTATTGCCCCCAGGCTCTGGAAACACCATATATTTT CASSLLPPGSGNTIYF . TRBJ1-3 TRBV28 few
TGTGCCACCTGTCGGAGGGAAAAGTACAATGAGCAGTTCTTC CATCRREKYNEQFF . TRBJ2-1 TRBV5-6 .
TGTGCCATCACTGAGGGGGCGAGGAACGAGCAGTACTTC CAITEGARNEQYF TRBD1 TRBJ2-7 TRBV10-3 .
TGTGCCAGCAGCTTACAGGCGGCGGGGGTCCAATACGAGCAGTACTTC CASSLQAAGVQYEQYF TRBD2 TRBJ2-7 TRBV5-6 .
TGTGCCAGCAGCTCCCGATTTGGTGGGGGAGATACGCAGTATTTT CASSSRFGGGDTQYF . TRBJ2-3 TRBV7-3 .
TGTGCCAGCAGTTTACCAGGGAATCATGAAAAACTGTTTTTT CASSLPGNHEKLFF . TRBJ1-4 TRBV28 .
TGCGCCAGCAGCCAAGGAACGGGACAGGGGTTTGAAAAACTGTTTTTT CASSQGTGQGFEKLFF TRBD1 TRBJ1-4 TRBV4-3 .
TGCAGCGTTGACGGACTAGCGACCAGCACAGATACGCAGTATTTT CSVDGLATSTDTQYF TRBD2 TRBJ2-3 TRBV29-1 .
TGTGCCAGCAGATCCGGACTGGGTTTAACGAGGCGCGAGACCCAGTACTTC CASRSGLGLTRRETQYF . TRBJ2-5 TRBV5-4 .
TGTGCCTGGAGTCCCCAGGGAGGGGGAACTGAAGCTTTCTTT CAWSPQGGGTEAFF . TRBJ1-1 TRBV30 .
TGTGCCAGCAGTGGGGGGGGCAGGAGCTCCTACGAGCAGTACTTC CASSGGGRSSYEQYF . TRBJ2-7 TRBV2 .
TGCGCCAGCAGCCGCGAGGGGGGCATTGCCGGGGAGCTGTTTTTT CASSREGGIAGELFF . TRBJ2-2 TRBV4-3 .
TGCGCCAGCCGGGACCCTAGGAATGAAAAACTGTTTTTT CASRDPRNEKLFF . TRBJ1-4 TRBV4-1 .
TGTGCCAGCAGGATGACAGGGGGCGAGCAGTACTTC CASRMTGGEQYF TRBD1 TRBJ2-7 TRBV2 once
TGTGCCAGCAGGACAACTAGCGGGGGGCCCGGAAACACCGGGGAGCTGTTTTTT CASRTTSGGPGNTGELFF TRBD2 TRBJ2-2 TRBV7-2 .
TGCGCCAGCAGCCTCCAGGGGAACACTGAAGCTTTCTTT CASSLQGNTEAFF . TRBJ1-1 TRBV4-3 .
TGTGCCAGCAATCAGGGTATTAAAGAGACCCAGTACTTC CASNQGIKETQYF . TRBJ2-5 TRBV2 .
TGCGCCAGCAGTGACAGAAGACAGCTCTCTGGAAACACCATATATTTT CASSDRRQLSGNTIYF . TRBJ1-3 TRBV10-1 .
TGTGCCAGCAGTCGGGACTACGAGCAGTACTTC CASSRDYEQYF . TRBJ2-7 TRBV28 .
TGTGCCAGCAGTTCCGCCGTTGGGTTCGGAGGGGAGCTGTTTTTT CASSSAVGFGGELFF . TRBJ2-2 TRBV6-5 few
TGTGCCAGCTCACCAGGGGCATCGCCTAATGAAAAACTGTTTTTT CASSPGASPNEKLFF . TRBJ1-4 TRBV18 .
TGTGCCTGGAGTGAAGAGGGGGCTGGCTACACCTTC CAWSEEGAGYTF TRBD1 TRBJ1-2 TRBV30 .
TGTGCCAGCAGCTCCCAGGACGGGGCTAACTATGGCTACACCTTC CASSSQDGANYGYTF . TRBJ1-2 TRBV5-6 .
TGTGCCAGCAGTTTGGCCGGGGGCGATGGCTACACCTTC CASSLAGGDGYTF . TRBJ1-2 TRBV28 .
TGTGCCAGCAGCTTAACGCCGGGACTAGCGTCAGATACGCAGTATTTT CASSLTPGLASDTQYF TRBD2 TRBJ2-3 TRBV7-3 .
TGTGCCAGCAGTGAACGGGGCAGGGGCCCACTGGGTGAAAAACTGTTTTTT CASSERGRGPLGEKLFF . TRBJ1-4 TRBV6-1 .
TGTGCCAGCAGCCAAGAACCCCTCTTCCGGTCGCGGGGGGGGAAGGATACGCAGTATTTT CASSQEPLFRSRGGKDTQYF TRBD2 TRBJ2-3 TRBV14 once
TGTGCCAGCTTTAAAGGGCTGTACCAAGAGACCCAGTACTTC CASFKGLYQETQYF . TRBJ2-5 TRBV5-8 few
TGTGCCAGCAGCTTAAACAGTGGCTTGGACACCGGGGAGCTGTTTTTT CASSLNSGLDTGELFF . TRBJ2-2 TRBV7-9 .
TGTGCCAGCTCAGAACAGGGTGGCACTGAAGCTTTCTTT CASSEQGGTEAFF . TRBJ1-1 TRBV18 .
TGTGCCGTAGGCCATCAGGGGGAAGAGACCCAGTACTTC CAVGHQGEETQYF TRBD1 TRBJ2-5 TRBV30 few
TGTGCCAGCAGTTACTCGAGTAGCGGGGGGCGGAACGAGCAGTACTTC CASSYSSSGGRNEQYF TRBD2 TRBJ2-7 TRBV6-5 once
TGTGCCTGGAGTACAGGTGGGGTAGGGGTGGGCGAGCAGTACTTC CAWSTGGVGVGEQYF . TRBJ2-7 TRBV30 .